This paragraph covers one T cell receptor beta chain sequence. Its target is not known. cDNA molecules carried unique molecular identifiers, and template switching added a universal primer site. Each CDR3 protein gets one entry after TCRdb re-called the 5' RACE reads with MiXCR. The sample has some 440,000 distinct CDR3 sequences; around 24% are singletons. The data are from a study of identical twins. Findings of the study overall: Invariant T cells like MAIT and iNKT could partly confound the zero-insertion analyses.

The same specimen was also included in a second study, on T cells expressing NK-cell markers.

This sequence originates from a woman aged 18-35 years in good health. Sequencing was performed on CD4+ T cells sorted from blood.

The CDR3 DNA follows: TGTGCCAGCACGGTGGGTGCTTCCCACTACGAGCAGTACTTC. Its protein is CASTVGASHYEQYF. The chain uses TRBV7-9 and TRBJ2-7; D is unresolved. Germline V gene sequence: CDR1 SEHNR, CDR2 FQNEAQ (reference sequence). This CDR3 comprises 14 residues. Trimming cost V 7 bases and J 3 bases, with 16 bases left between them.